Sequencing of this TCR beta chain was carried out in a study of blood T cell repertoires in COVID-19. About the research overall: The United States, Italy and Spain were the sources of the acute and convalescent COVID-19 samples. PBMCs, B-cell-depleted T cells, or T cells were the source of the cDNA or gDNA that made up the material.

In the authors' methods: It was from reference gene primer amplification that nucleated cell counts were estimated. Sequencing was performed with immunoSEQ multiplex PCR; in TCRdb, only in-frame clones are kept and a portion is missing. The DNA gave D and trimming, while V, J and clone size come from that table. The sample contains some 98,000 clones, roughly four fifths of which appear only once. The CDR3 is made up of 15 amino acids. CDR1 and CDR2 from the germline V gene are SGHNT and YYREEE (reference sequence). J was trimmed by 9 bases and V by 2 bases; bases with no gene match: 10. Material for sequencing was peripheral blood. The rearrangement joins TRBV5-4 to TRBJ2-1; 8 nucleotides match TRBD2. This sequence was found in a man between 65 and 85 years old with acute or convalescent COVID-19. CDR3 nucleotide sequence: TGTGCCAGCAGCTTACCGGGTCCCAGCGGGAGTGAGCAGTTCTTC. Protein: CASSLPGPSGSEQFF.